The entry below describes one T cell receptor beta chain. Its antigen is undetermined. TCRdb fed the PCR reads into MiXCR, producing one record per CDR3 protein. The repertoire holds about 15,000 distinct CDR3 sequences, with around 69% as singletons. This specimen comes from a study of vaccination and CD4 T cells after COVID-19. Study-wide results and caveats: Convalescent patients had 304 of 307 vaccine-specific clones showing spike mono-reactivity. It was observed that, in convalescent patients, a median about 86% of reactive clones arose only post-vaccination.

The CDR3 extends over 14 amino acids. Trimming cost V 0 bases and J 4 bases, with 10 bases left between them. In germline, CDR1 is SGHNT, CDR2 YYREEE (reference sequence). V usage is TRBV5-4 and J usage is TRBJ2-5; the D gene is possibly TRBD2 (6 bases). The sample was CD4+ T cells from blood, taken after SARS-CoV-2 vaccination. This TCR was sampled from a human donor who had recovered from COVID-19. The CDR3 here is CASSLGGRRETQYF. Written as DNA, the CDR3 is TGTGCCAGCAGCTTGGGGGGGAGGAGAGAGACCCAGTACTTC.